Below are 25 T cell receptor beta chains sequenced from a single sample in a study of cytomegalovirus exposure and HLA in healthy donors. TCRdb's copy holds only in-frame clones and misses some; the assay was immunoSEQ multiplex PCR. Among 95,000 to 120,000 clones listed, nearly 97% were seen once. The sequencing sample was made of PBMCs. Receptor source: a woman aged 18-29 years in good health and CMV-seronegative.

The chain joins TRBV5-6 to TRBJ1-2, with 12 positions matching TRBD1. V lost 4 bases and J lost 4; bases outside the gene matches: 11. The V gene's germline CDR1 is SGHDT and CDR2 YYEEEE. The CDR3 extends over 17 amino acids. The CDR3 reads CASSTAGTGGVGYGYTF. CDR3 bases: TGTGCCAGCAGCACGGCCGGGACAGGGGGCGTAGGCTATGGCTACACCTTC.

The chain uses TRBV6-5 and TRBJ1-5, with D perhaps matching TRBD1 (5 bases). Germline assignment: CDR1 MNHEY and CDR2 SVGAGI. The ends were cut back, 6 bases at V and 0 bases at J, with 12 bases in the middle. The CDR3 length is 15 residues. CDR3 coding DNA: TGTGCCAGCAGGCAGGGTGGGAATAGCAATCAGCCCCAGCATTTT. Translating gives CASRQGGNSNQPQHF.

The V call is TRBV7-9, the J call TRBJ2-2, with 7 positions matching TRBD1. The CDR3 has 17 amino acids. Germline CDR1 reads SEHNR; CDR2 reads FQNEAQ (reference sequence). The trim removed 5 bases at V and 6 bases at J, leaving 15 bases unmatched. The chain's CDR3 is CASSNPPVRGLSGELFF. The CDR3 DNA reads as TGTGCCAGCAGCAACCCCCCGGTTAGGGGGCTCTCCGGGGAGCTGTTTTTT.

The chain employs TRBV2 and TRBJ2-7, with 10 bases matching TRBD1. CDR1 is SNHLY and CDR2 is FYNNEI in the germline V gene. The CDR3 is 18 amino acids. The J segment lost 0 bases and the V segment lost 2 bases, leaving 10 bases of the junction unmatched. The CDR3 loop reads CASSEMGTGAPSSYEQYF. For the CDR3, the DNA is TGTGCCAGCAGTGAAATGGGGACAGGGGCCCCTAGCTCCTACGAGCAGTACTTC.

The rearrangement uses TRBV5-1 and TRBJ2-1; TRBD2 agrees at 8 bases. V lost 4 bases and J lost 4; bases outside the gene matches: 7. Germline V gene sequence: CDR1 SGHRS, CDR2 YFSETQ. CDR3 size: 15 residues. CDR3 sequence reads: CASSIAGGPYNEQFF. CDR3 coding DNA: TGCGCCAGCAGCATCGCGGGGGGACCATACAATGAGCAGTTCTTC.

The CDR3 region is CASSTRAGGASVRNEQFF. DNA for the CDR3: TGTGCCAGTAGTACTCGGGCCGGGGGGGCTTCAGTCCGAAATGAGCAGTTCTTC. V usage is TRBV19 and J usage is TRBJ2-1, with TRBD2 matching over 8 bases. Trimming cost V 4 bases and J 7 bases; bases outside gene matches: 18. The length of the CDR3 is 18 residues. Germline assignment: CDR1 LNHDA and CDR2 SQIVND (reference sequence). Together with reference TRBV19 and TRBJ2-1, the CDR3 gives the full variable domain: DGGITQSPKYLFRKEGQNVTLSCEQNLNHDAMYWYRQDPGQGLRLIYYSQIVNDFQKGDIAEGYSVSREKKESFPLTVTSAQKNPTAFYLCASSTRAGGASVRNEQFFGPGTRLTVL.

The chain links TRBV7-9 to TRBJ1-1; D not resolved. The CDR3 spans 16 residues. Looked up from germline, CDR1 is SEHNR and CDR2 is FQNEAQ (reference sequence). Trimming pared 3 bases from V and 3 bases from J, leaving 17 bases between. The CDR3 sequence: CASSFMMEARDTEAFF. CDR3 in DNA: TGTGCCAGCAGCTTTATGATGGAAGCGAGGGACACTGAAGCTTTCTTT.

In DNA, the CDR3 is TGTGCCAGCAGTGAAGGGGGACAGGTAGGGAGGCATACGCAGTATTTT. Encoded protein: CASSEGGQVGRHTQYF. V and J are TRBV6-1 and TRBJ2-3; 8 bases align to TRBD1. Trimming at V came to 1 base and at J to 7 bases, leaving 10 bases not matched to a gene. The CDR3 totals 16 residues. CDR1 is MNHNS, CDR2 SASEGT, per germline.

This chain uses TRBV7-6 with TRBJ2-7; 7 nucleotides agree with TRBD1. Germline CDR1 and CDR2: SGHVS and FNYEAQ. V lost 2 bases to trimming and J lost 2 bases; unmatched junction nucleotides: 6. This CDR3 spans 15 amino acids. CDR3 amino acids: CASSLFRTGPYEQYF. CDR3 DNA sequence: TGTGCCAGCAGCTTATTCCGGACAGGACCCTACGAGCAGTACTTC.

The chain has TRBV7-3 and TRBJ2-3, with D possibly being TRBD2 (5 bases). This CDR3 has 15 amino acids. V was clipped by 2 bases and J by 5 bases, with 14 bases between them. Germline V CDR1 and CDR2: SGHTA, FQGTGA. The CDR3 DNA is TGTGCCAGCAGCTTAGGGTCCCCCGGAGGAGATACGCAGTATTTT. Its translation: CASSLGSPGGDTQYF.

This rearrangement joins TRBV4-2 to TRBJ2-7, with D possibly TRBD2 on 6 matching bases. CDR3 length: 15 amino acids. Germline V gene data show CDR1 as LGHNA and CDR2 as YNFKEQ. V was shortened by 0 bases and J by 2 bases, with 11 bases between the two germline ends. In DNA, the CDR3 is TGTGCCAGCAGCCAAGAGCGGGGCGCAACCTACGAGCAGTACTTC. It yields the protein CASSQERGATYEQYF.

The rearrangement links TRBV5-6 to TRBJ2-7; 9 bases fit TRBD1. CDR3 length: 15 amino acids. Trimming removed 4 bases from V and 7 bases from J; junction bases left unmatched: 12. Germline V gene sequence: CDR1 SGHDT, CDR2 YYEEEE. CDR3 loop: CASSRTGTGFEEQYF. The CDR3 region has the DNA TGTGCCAGCAGCAGGACCGGGACAGGGTTTGAAGAGCAGTACTTC.

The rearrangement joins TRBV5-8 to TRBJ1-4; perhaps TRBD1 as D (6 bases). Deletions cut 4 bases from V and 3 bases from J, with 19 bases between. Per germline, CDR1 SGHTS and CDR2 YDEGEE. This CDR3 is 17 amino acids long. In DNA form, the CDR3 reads TGTGCCAGCAGCCCCTTATTAACAGGGCGGCCTAATGAAAAACTGTTTTTT. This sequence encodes CASSPLLTGRPNEKLFF.

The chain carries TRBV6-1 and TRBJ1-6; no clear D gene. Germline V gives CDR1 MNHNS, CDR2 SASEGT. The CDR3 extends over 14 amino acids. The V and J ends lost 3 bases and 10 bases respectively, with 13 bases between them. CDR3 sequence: CASSDLTAGSPLHF. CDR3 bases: TGTGCCAGCAGTGATTTAACAGCTGGCTCACCCCTCCACTTT.

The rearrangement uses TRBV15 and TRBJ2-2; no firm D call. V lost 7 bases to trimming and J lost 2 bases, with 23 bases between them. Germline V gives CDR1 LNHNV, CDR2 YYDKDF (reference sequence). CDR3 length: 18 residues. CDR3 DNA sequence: TGTGCCACCAACCCAAAGCGCCATCGGCAGCAAAACACCGGGGAGCTGTTTTTT. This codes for CATNPKRHRQQNTGELFF.

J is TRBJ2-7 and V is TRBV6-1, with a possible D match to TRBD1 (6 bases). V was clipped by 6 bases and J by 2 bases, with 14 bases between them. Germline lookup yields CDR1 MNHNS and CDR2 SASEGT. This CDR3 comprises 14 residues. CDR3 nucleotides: TGTGCCAGCAGCACTGACAGGCCAGCCTACGAGCAGTACTTC. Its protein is CASSTDRPAYEQYF.

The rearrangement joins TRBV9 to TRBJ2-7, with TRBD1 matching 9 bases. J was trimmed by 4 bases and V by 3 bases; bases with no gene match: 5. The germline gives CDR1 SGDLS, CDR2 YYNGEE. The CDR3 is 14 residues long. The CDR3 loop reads CASSGPGQGYEQYF. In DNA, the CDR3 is TGTGCCAGCAGCGGACCGGGACAGGGATACGAGCAGTACTTC.

The CDR3 DNA reads TGTGCCAGCAGAAGGACAGGGGCGGGTGGCTACACCTTC. Translated, it gives CASRRTGAGGYTF. The rearrangement links TRBV5-4 to TRBJ1-2; TRBD1 agrees at 9 bases. This CDR3 is 13 amino acids long. In germline, CDR1 is SGHNT, CDR2 YYREEE (reference sequence). J was trimmed by 7 bases and V by 5 bases; bases with no gene match: 6.

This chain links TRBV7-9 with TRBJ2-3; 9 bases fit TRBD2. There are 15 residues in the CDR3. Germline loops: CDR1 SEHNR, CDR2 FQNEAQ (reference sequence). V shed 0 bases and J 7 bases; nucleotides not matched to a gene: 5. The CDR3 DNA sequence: TGTGCCAGCAGCTTAGCGCGGGGGGGCCGAAATACGCAGTATTTT. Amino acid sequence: CASSLARGGRNTQYF.

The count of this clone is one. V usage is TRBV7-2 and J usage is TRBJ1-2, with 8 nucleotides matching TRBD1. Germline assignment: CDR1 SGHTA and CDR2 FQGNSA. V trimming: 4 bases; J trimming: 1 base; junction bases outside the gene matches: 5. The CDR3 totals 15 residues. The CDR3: CASSWDRRYNYGYTF. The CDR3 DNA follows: TGTGCCAGCAGCTGGGACAGGCGATATAACTATGGCTACACCTTC.

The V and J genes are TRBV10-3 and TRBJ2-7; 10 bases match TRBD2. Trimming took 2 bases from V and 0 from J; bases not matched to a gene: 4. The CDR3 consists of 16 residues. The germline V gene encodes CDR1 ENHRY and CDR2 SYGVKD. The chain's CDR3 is CAISEKLAGDSYEQYF. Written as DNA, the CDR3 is TGTGCCATCAGTGAGAAGCTAGCGGGGGACTCCTACGAGCAGTACTTC.

The CDR3 coding sequence is TGTGCCAGCAGTCCGCATCAGGGGCTGAGTACCGGGGAGCTGTTTTTT. It codes for CASSPHQGLSTGELFF. This sequence joins TRBV28 and TRBJ2-2; TRBD1 is a possible D gene (6 bases). The CDR3 is 16 amino acids. V was clipped by 5 bases and J by 5 bases, with 18 bases between them. From germline, CDR1 is MDHEN and CDR2 SYDVKM.

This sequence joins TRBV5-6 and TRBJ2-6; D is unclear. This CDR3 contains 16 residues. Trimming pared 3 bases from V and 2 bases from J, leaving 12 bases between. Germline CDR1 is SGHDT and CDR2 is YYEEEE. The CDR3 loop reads CASSSDTAPGANVLTF. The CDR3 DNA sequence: TGTGCCAGCAGCTCGGATACAGCTCCTGGGGCCAACGTCCTGACTTTC.

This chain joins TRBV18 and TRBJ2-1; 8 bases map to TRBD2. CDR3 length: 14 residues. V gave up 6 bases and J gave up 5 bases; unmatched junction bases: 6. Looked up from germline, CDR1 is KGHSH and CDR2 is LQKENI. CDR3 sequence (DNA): TGTGCCAGCTCCCGGGAGGGGGGTGACAATGAGCAGTTCTTC. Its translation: CASSREGGDNEQFF.

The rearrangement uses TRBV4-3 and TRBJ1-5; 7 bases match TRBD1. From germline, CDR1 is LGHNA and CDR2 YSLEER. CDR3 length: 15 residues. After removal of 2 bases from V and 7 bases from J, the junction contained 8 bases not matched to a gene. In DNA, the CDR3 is TGCGCCAGCAGCCAAATTCAGGGGGAAGGGCAGCCCCAGCATTTT. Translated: CASSQIQGEGQPQHF.